A single TCR beta chain is shown here with its context. Its antigen is currently unknown. The sample comes from a study of T-cell memory formation after mild COVID-19. The study, taken as a whole, reports: Most CD4+ clones that shrank were in CM and EM, while CD8+ ones turned up in EMRA. Whether day 37 second-wave clones are SARS-CoV-2-specific was not confirmed.

With 5 bases removed from V and 7 bases from J, the gap between germline ends came to 15 bases. Germline V gives CDR1 SGHTA, CDR2 FQGNSA. There are 14 residues in the CDR3. TCRdb analysed the 5' RACE reads with MiXCR anew, one entry per CDR3 protein. The sample records 350,000 to 550,000 distinct CDR3 sequences, around 17% being singletons. The chain has TRBV7-2 and TRBJ1-3; D is unclear. The specimen was PBMCs or a T cell subset sorted from them (not recorded which). The sequence derives from a man between 18 and 35 years old who had mild COVID-19 (a few samples of this study predate the infection). Cell type and time point are not known. CDR3 in amino acids: CASSPTGRGNTIYF. CDR3 bases: TGTGCCAGCAGCCCGACCGGACGCGGGAACACCATATATTTT.